These 24 T cell receptor beta chains were all obtained from the same sample, sequenced in a study of siplizumab effects on memory and regulatory T cells. The table came from immunoSEQ multiplex PCR; TCRdb's copy has only in-frame clones and leaves some out. The table shows approximately 82,000 clones, with approximately 86% occurring only once. Sequencing was carried out using Tregs sorted from blood. Receptors originate from a human donor in good health.

This clone was seen once. V gene TRBV7-9 combines with J gene TRBJ1-1; a weak D match, TRBD1 (6 bases). There are 15 residues in the CDR3. V was clipped by 0 bases and J by 1 base, with 9 bases between them. Germline V gene lookup returns CDR1 SEHNR and CDR2 FQNEAQ (reference sequence). The CDR3 region is CASSLAVRGNTEAFF. The DNA for the CDR3 is TGTGCCAGCAGCTTAGCGGTCAGGGGGAACACTGAAGCTTTCTTT.

CDR3 sequence (DNA): TGTGCCAGCAGTGTTGACAGGTCAGCTAATGAAAAACTGTTTTTT. Translation gives CASSVDRSANEKLFF. This rearrangement joins TRBV25-1 to TRBJ1-4; D is possibly TRBD1 (6 bases). V was cut by 4 bases and J by 3 bases, with 12 bases left in between. Germline CDR1 is MGHDK and CDR2 is SYGVNS. The CDR3 spans 15 residues.

The chain employs TRBV11-3 and TRBJ2-1; D is undetermined. CDR1 and CDR2 from the germline V gene are SGHNT and YENEEA. V lost 5 bases to trimming and J lost 10 bases, with 12 bases between them. CDR3 length: 12 amino acids. The CDR3 DNA is TGTGCCAGCAGCCCAGGACGGAGCGAGCAGTTCTTC. Its protein is CASSPGRSEQFF.

V usage is TRBV6-5 and J usage is TRBJ2-5, with D unclear. CDR1 is MNHEY and CDR2 is SVGAGI in the germline V gene. This CDR3 has 13 amino acids. The V gene lost 6 bases and the J gene lost 4 bases, with 12 bases spanning the gap. The CDR3 here is CASRVMVGETQYF. The CDR3, as DNA: TGTGCCAGCAGGGTGATGGTGGGAGAGACCCAGTACTTC.

V gene TRBV16 combines with J gene TRBJ2-5; D may be TRBD1 or TRBD2 (5 bases each). Germline V gene data show CDR1 as KGHSY and CDR2 as FQNENV. The CDR3 extends over 18 amino acids. Trimming cost V 1 base and J 0 bases, with 18 bases left between them. The CDR3 loop reads CASSQWAWGPPHQETQYF. The CDR3 bases are TGTGCCAGCAGCCAATGGGCCTGGGGACCACCACACCAAGAGACCCAGTACTTC. Combining the CDR3 with reference TRBV16 and TRBJ2-5 gives the whole variable domain GEEVAQTPKHLVRGEGQKAKLYCAPIKGHSYVFWYQQVLKNEFKFLISFQNENVFDETGMPKERFSAKCLPNSPCSLEIQATKLEDSAVYFCASSQWAWGPPHQETQYFGPGTRLLVL.

CDR3 DNA sequence: TGTGCCAGCGCAGATGCGGGGGGGGAGACCCAGTACTTC. Its translation is CASADAGGETQYF. V and J are TRBV5-4 and TRBJ2-5; 9 bases agree with TRBD2. Germline CDR1 and CDR2: SGHNT and YYREEE (reference sequence). The junction had 6 bases not matched to a gene; V was cut back by 7 bases and J by 5 bases. The CDR3 spans 13 residues.

The gene calls are TRBV19 and TRBJ1-5, with D possibly TRBD1 on 5 matching bases. The CDR3 spans 16 residues. Trimming removed 1 base at V and 4 bases at J, with 14 bases between. CDR1 and CDR2 from the germline V gene are LNHDA and SQIVND (reference sequence). The CDR3 DNA reads as TGTGCCAGTAGTATAGGGGGGTCCGTTCGTAATCAGCCCCAGCATTTT. This gives the protein CASSIGGSVRNQPQHF.

The V call is TRBV7-2, the J call TRBJ2-7; no reliable D call. The CDR3 is 12 residues long. The germline V gene has CDR1 SGHTA and CDR2 FQGNSA. Between the trimmed V and J ends, which lost 1 base and 1 base, there was a span of 2 bases. CDR3 loop: CASSLGSYEQYF. The CDR3 nucleotides are TGTGCCAGCAGCTTAGGTTCCTACGAGCAGTACTTC.

This clone appeared once. This chain links TRBV5-6 with TRBJ2-7; TRBD1 agrees at 7 bases. CDR1 and CDR2 (germline): SGHDT, YYEEEE. V lost 5 bases, J lost 4 bases, and 9 bases stayed unmatched. CDR3 size: 14 residues. CDR3 bases: TGTGCCAGCAGTGAGACAGGGTTGGGTTACGAGCAGTACTTC. The encoded protein is CASSETGLGYEQYF.

This chain links TRBV7-2 with TRBJ2-3; D is unresolved. Germline lookup yields CDR1 SGHTA and CDR2 FQGNSA. Trimming pared 4 bases from V and 1 base from J, leaving 12 bases between. This CDR3 spans 15 amino acids. The CDR3: CASSSVFGGTDTQYF. The CDR3 DNA sequence: TGTGCCAGCAGCTCGGTCTTTGGAGGCACAGATACGCAGTATTTT.

As concerns this clone: A read error may account for a junction end that differs from germline. V is TRBV5-6 and J is TRBJ1-2, with D possibly matching TRBD1 (5 bases). In germline, CDR1 is SGHDT, CDR2 YYEEEE. The CDR3 is 14 amino acids. The CDR3 is CASSPMTAKYGYTF. The CDR3 DNA sequence: TGTGCCAGCAGCCCCATGACAGCTAAGTATGGCTACACCTTC. Together with reference TRBV5-6 and TRBJ1-2, the CDR3 gives the full variable domain: DAGVTQSPTHLIKTRGQQVTLRCSPKSGHDTVSWYQQALGQGPQFIFQYYEEEERQRGNFPDRFSGHQFPNYSSELNVNALLLGDSALYLCASSPMTAKYGYTFGSGTRLTVV.

This chain connects TRBV19 to TRBJ1-2, with D perhaps matching TRBD1 (6 bases). Germline CDR1 reads LNHDA; CDR2 reads SQIVND (reference sequence). This CDR3 spans 13 amino acids. V lost 3 bases to trimming and J lost 6 bases, with 11 bases between them. The CDR3 DNA follows: TGTGCCAGTAGTATTATAGGGGGGAATGGCTACACCTTC. Its translation is CASSIIGGNGYTF.

The CDR3 here is CASSLGLIAGVADTQYF. The CDR3 DNA sequence: TGCGCCAGCAGCTTGGGGTTAATAGCGGGGGTAGCTGATACGCAGTATTTT. V gene TRBV5-1 combines with J gene TRBJ2-3; 9 bases are shared with TRBD2. This CDR3 is built from 17 residues. Germline lookup yields CDR1 SGHRS and CDR2 YFSETQ. After removal of 0 bases from V and 6 bases from J, the junction contained 11 bases not matched to a gene.

V is TRBV10-2 and J is TRBJ2-1; possibly TRBD2 for D (6 bases). CDR1 is WSHSY, CDR2 SAAADI, per germline. Trimming left V 7 bases short and J 11 bases short, with 18 bases between. The CDR3 extends over 13 amino acids. The CDR3 loop reads CASKGEGRTQQFF. DNA of the CDR3: TGCGCCAGCAAGGGTGAAGGGAGGACTCAGCAGTTCTTC.

On this clone: One end of the junction varies from germline; a read error may be responsible. CDR3 sequence reads: CASRYHRDGDNGQFF. CDR3 DNA: TGCGCCAGCAGATATCACCGGGACGGAGACAATGGGCAGTTCTTC. This chain joins TRBV5-1 and TRBJ2-1, with D perhaps assigned TRBD1 or TRBD2 (5 bases each). CDR1 is SGHRS, CDR2 YFSETQ, per germline. This CDR3 is 15 amino acids long.

This CDR3 is CAINEARDQPQHF. The CDR3 DNA reads as TGTGCCATCAACGAGGCCAGGGATCAGCCCCAGCATTTT. The chain uses TRBV10-3 and TRBJ1-5; possibly TRBD1 for D (5 bases). The CDR3 length is 13 residues. V gave up 7 bases and J gave up 5 bases, with 12 bases separating them. Per the germline V gene, CDR1 is ENHRY and CDR2 is SYGVKD.

This clone was detected once. J is TRBJ1-2 and V is TRBV5-1; 8 nucleotides align to TRBD1. The J segment lost 3 bases and the V segment lost 4 bases, leaving 5 bases of the junction unmatched. Germline values: CDR1 SGHRS, CDR2 YFSETQ. The CDR3 length is 14 residues. CDR3 residues: CASSPGGADYGYTF. The CDR3 bases are TGCGCCAGCAGCCCAGGGGGCGCAGACTATGGCTACACCTTC.

The CDR3 protein is CASSRQGVYEQYF. In DNA, the CDR3 is TGCGCCAGCAGCCGACAGGGGGTCTACGAGCAGTACTTC. The chain uses TRBV5-1 and TRBJ2-7; 9 bases fit TRBD1. Germline CDR1 and CDR2: SGHRS and YFSETQ. This CDR3 spans 13 amino acids. V lost 4 bases, J lost 3 bases, and 2 bases stayed unmatched. The complete variable domain, with remaining parts taken from reference TRBV5-1 and TRBJ2-7, reads KAGVTQTPRYLIKTRGQQVTLSCSPISGHRSVSWYQQTPGQGLQFLFEYFSETQRNKGNFPGRFSGRQFSNSRSEMNVSTLELGDSALYLCASSRQGVYEQYFGPGTRLTVT.

Note on this clone: Other DNA sequences from this sample encode an identical CDR3 as well. The CDR3 reads CASSLRYEQYF. The CDR3 DNA sequence: TGTGCCAGCAGTTTGAGATACGAGCAGTACTTC. The J gene is TRBJ2-7, the V gene TRBV28; D unclear. The CDR3 sequence is 11 residues long. V was trimmed by 3 bases and J by 4 bases, leaving 4 bases between them. CDR1 and CDR2 from the germline V gene are MDHEN and SYDVKM.

The chain employs TRBV30 and TRBJ2-3; the D call may be TRBD1 or TRBD2 (6 bases each). The CDR3 consists of 14 residues. Germline V gene sequence: CDR1 GTSNPN, CDR2 SVGIG (reference sequence). Trimming left V 3 bases short and J 2 bases short, with 12 bases between. CDR3 loop: CAWRGGTYTDTQYF. The CDR3 DNA is TGTGCCTGGAGAGGGGGGACGTACACAGATACGCAGTATTTT. Complete variable domain (other parts from reference TRBV30 and TRBJ2-3): SQTIHQWPATLVQPVGSPLSLECTVEGTSNPNLYWYRQAAGRGLQLLFYSVGIGQISSEVPQNLSASRPQDRQFILSSKKLLLSDSGFYLCAWRGGTYTDTQYFGPGTRLTVL.

The rearrangement joins TRBV11-2 to TRBJ2-1, with D maybe TRBD2 (5 bases). Deletions cut 0 bases from V and 0 bases from J, with 9 bases between. From germline, CDR1 is SGHAT and CDR2 FQNNGV. The CDR3 has 16 amino acids. In nucleotides, the CDR3 is TGTGCCAGCAGCTTAGATGGACTCTTCTCCTACAATGAGCAGTTCTTC. Encoded protein: CASSLDGLFSYNEQFF.

The chain links TRBV19 to TRBJ1-1, with D uncertain. Germline V lookup: CDR1 LNHDA, CDR2 SQIVND (reference sequence). The CDR3 extends over 14 amino acids. V lost 5 bases to trimming and J lost 0 bases, with 10 bases between them. CDR3 protein: CASSAGRLNTEAFF. CDR3 nucleotides: TGTGCCAGTAGTGCAGGACGGCTGAACACTGAAGCTTTCTTT. Filled out from reference TRBV19 and TRBJ1-1, the complete variable domain reads DGGITQSPKYLFRKEGQNVTLSCEQNLNHDAMYWYRQDPGQGLRLIYYSQIVNDFQKGDIAEGYSVSREKKESFPLTVTSAQKNPTAFYLCASSAGRLNTEAFFGQGTRLTVV.

The rearrangement joins TRBV25-1 to TRBJ2-3, with 7 bases fitting TRBD2. This CDR3 comprises 12 residues. V shed 11 bases, J shed 2 bases, and the junction held 4 bases outside the gene matches. CDR1 is MGHDK and CDR2 is SYGVNS in the germline V gene. The CDR3 nucleotides are TGTGCCGCAGGGAGGGACACAGATACGCAGTATTTT. Amino acids: CAAGRDTDTQYF. The full variable domain, with the rest looked up from reference TRBV25-1 and TRBJ2-3, is EADIYQTPRYLVIGTGKKITLECSQTMGHDKMYWYQQDPGMELHLIHYSYGVNSTEKGDLSSESTVSRIRTEHFPLTLESARPSHTSQYLCAAGRDTDTQYFGPGTRLTVL.

This clone was observed a handful of times. The V gene is TRBV5-1, the J gene TRBJ2-2; 8 bases match TRBD2. The CDR3 is 14 amino acids. The junction had 6 bases not matched to a gene; V was cut back by 6 bases and J by 5 bases. The V gene's germline CDR1 is SGHRS and CDR2 YFSETQ. The CDR3 DNA sequence: TGCGCCAGCAACCCTCCGGGGGGGACCGGGGAGCTGTTTTTT. This gives the protein CASNPPGGTGELFF. The full variable domain, completed using reference TRBV5-1 and TRBJ2-2, is KAGVTQTPRYLIKTRGQQVTLSCSPISGHRSVSWYQQTPGQGLQFLFEYFSETQRNKGNFPGRFSGRQFSNSRSEMNVSTLELGDSALYLCASNPPGGTGELFFGEGSRLTVL.